A single sample gave rise to the 11 T cell receptor beta chains below, sequenced in a study of response to subunit inactivated influenza vaccine. TCRdb reanalysed the RT-PCR reads using MiXCR and keeps one entry per CDR3 protein. The sample holds a few hundred thousand distinct CDR3 sequences, approximately 11% seen once. The sample here was PBMCs from blood, taken 45 days after vaccination. These receptors originate from a man aged 45-65 years who received an inactivated influenza vaccine.

This clonotype was observed at least ten times. The chain links TRBV10-1 to TRBJ2-1; 9 bases match TRBD2. The ends lost 6 bases at V and 5 bases at J; junction bases unmatched: 8. This CDR3 has 15 amino acids. Germline V gene sequence: CDR1 WNHNN, CDR2 SYGVQD (reference sequence). CDR3 sequence (DNA): TGCGCCAGCAGCCGGGGATTAGCGGGGGACAATGAGCAGTTCTTC. Translated: CASSRGLAGDNEQFF.

This clonotype appeared a few times. The genes are TRBV11-2 and TRBJ2-5; TRBD1 agrees at 8 bases. V lost 5 bases and J lost 4; bases outside the gene matches: 6. CDR3 length: 14 amino acids. The germline V gene has CDR1 SGHAT and CDR2 FQNNGV. The CDR3 loop is CASSEGQARETQYF. CDR3 in DNA: TGTGCCAGCAGCGAGGGACAGGCCAGAGAGACCCAGTACTTC.

There are a few counts of this clonotype. This rearrangement joins TRBV5-1 to TRBJ2-3; D call uncertain. Trimming removed 1 base at V and 0 bases at J, with 9 bases between. The CDR3 runs to 15 residues. Looked up from germline, CDR1 is SGHRS and CDR2 is YFSETQ. The CDR3 is CASSLTYGSTDTQYF. CDR3 coding DNA: TGCGCCAGCAGCTTGACATACGGTAGCACAGATACGCAGTATTTT.

The chain links TRBV7-2 to TRBJ1-1; 11 positions agree with TRBD1. The CDR3 runs 14 residues. Per the germline V gene, CDR1 is SGHTA and CDR2 is FQGNSA. The V segment lost 2 bases and the J segment 7 bases; nucleotides outside the gene matches: 3. The CDR3 DNA reads as TGTGCCAGCAGCTTAAGGACAGGGGGCTATGAAGCTTTCTTT. Translating it yields CASSLRTGGYEAFF.

This clonotype was counted between two and nine times. V gene TRBV4-3 combines with J gene TRBJ1-5; tentative D call: TRBD1 (6 bases). The CDR3 is 15 amino acids. Germline CDR1 LGHNA, CDR2 YSLEER. V shed 0 bases and J shed 7 bases, with 13 bases lying between them. CDR3 DNA sequence: TGCGCCAGCAGCCAAGATTCGGGGGGCGGGCAGCCCCAGCATTTT. Residues: CASSQDSGGGQPQHF.

The gene calls are TRBV10-2 and TRBJ1-2; the match to TRBD1 covers 8 bases. The CDR3 has 16 amino acids. V lost 4 bases and J lost 3; bases outside the gene matches: 10. CDR1 is WSHSY, CDR2 SAAADI, per germline. Here the CDR3 reads CASSVGAGGIDYGYTF. The CDR3 DNA sequence: TGCGCCAGCAGTGTTGGCGCAGGGGGCATCGACTATGGCTACACCTTC.

This clonotype was seen a few times. The CDR3 DNA reads as TGTGCCAGCAGCTTATTTTCTAGCGGCTTACCCTACGAGCAGTACTTC. Amino acid sequence: CASSLFSSGLPYEQYF. The V and J genes are TRBV11-1 and TRBJ2-7, with 7 bases aligning to TRBD2. The germline CDR1 and CDR2 sequences are SGHAT and FQDESV (reference sequence). CDR3 length: 16 residues. With V trimmed by 2 bases and J by 2 bases, 9 bases remained unmatched.

This clonotype was detected only a few times. The chain combines TRBV10-2 with TRBJ2-5; TRBD2 agrees at 13 bases. Trimming removed 2 bases from V and 2 bases from J; junction bases left unmatched: 2. CDR3 length equals 16 residues. Looked up from germline, CDR1 is WSHSY and CDR2 is SAAADI. CDR3 in DNA: TGCGCCAGCAGTGAGCTACTAGCGGGGGGGCAAGAGACCCAGTACTTC. Translation: CASSELLAGGQETQYF.

V is TRBV11-2 and J is TRBJ2-3, with TRBD2 matching 10 bases. Germline V gene data show CDR1 as SGHAT and CDR2 as FQNNGV. This CDR3 is built from 18 residues. Trimming cost V 3 bases and J 4 bases; bases outside gene matches: 13. The CDR3 sequence: CASSFRPSSGRAPDTQYF. Here the CDR3 DNA reads TGTGCCAGCAGCTTCCGCCCGTCGAGCGGGAGGGCCCCAGATACGCAGTATTTT.

V gene TRBV7-3 combines with J gene TRBJ2-3; 7 bases align to TRBD2. The CDR3 sequence is 15 residues long. The V segment lost 5 bases and the J segment 0 bases; nucleotides outside the gene matches: 5. Germline-derived CDR1 and CDR2 are SGHTA and FQGTGA. The CDR3 reads CASSEGGFSTDTQYF. DNA of the CDR3: TGTGCCAGCAGCGAGGGAGGGTTCAGCACAGATACGCAGTATTTT.

This chain connects TRBV18 to TRBJ1-4, with a weak D call TRBD1 (5 bases). The CDR3 runs to 14 residues. The germline V gene has CDR1 KGHSH and CDR2 LQKENI. With 6 bases removed from V and 8 bases from J, the gap between germline ends came to 16 bases. CDR3 region: CASSGGTGSEKLFF. The CDR3 coding sequence is TGTGCCAGCTCCGGGGGGACCGGTTCCGAAAAACTGTTTTTT.